This is a list of T cell receptor beta chains from one sample in a study of spatial heterogeneity in lung cancer. In TCRdb, the 5' RACE reads were re-called with MiXCR into one record per CDR3 protein. The table has 25,000 to 30,000 distinct CDR3 sequences, 5% to 6.5% seen once. Sequenced here: PBMCs, sampled at follow-up. The source of these receptors is a male donor with early-stage non-small cell lung cancer. Each CDR3 is given without its conserved first and last residue.

j_call v_call cdr3_aa
TRBJ2-1 TRBV27 ASSLLFGTHNEQF
TRBJ2-2 TRBV6-6 ASRPSGRNTGELF
TRBJ1-1 TRBV7-9 ASSPWDSEAF
TRBJ2-1 TRBV20-1 SARGQGSLSYNEQF
TRBJ1-1 TRBV4-2 ASSQEVGRDGNTEAF
TRBJ2-1 TRBV20-1 SARVRNEQF
TRBJ2-7 TRBV27 ASSSTGREQY
TRBJ2-7 TRBV20-1 SARDGDRATYEQY
TRBJ2-5 TRBV7-9 ASSPGTSGRIRETQY
TRBJ2-5 TRBV5-1 ASSNDRGETQY
TRBJ2-2 TRBV27 ASSLWGRNTGELF
TRBJ1-2 TRBV27 ASSRPGNGYT
TRBJ2-1 TRBV20-1 SAQRASGRIGEQF
TRBJ2-4 TRBV19 ASSGGQGSYIQY
TRBJ1-1 TRBV29-1 SVEDRRGLGEAF
TRBJ2-1 TRBV25-1 ASSEEAGWLAYNEQF
TRBJ2-1 TRBV5-1 ASGLEAAYNEQF
TRBJ2-3 TRBV12-3/TRBV12-4 ASNLGPVGVGDTQY
TRBJ2-7 TRBV7-2 ASSPGPSEQY
TRBJ2-5 TRBV27 ASSWREGGETQY
TRBJ2-3 TRBV28 ASSLAPDTQY
TRBJ2-1 TRBV3-1 ASSQESGVSYNEQF
TRBJ1-1 TRBV12-3/TRBV12-4 ASSFGWGSNTEAF
TRBJ2-3 TRBV20-1 SARGRQDTQY
TRBJ2-1 TRBV11-2 ASSFDRGTSVPNEQF
TRBJ1-4 TRBV30 AWGTGTGLEKLF
TRBJ1-2 TRBV27 ASSLGYRGGGYT
TRBJ2-2 TRBV20-1 SARSLTGYTGELF
TRBJ2-5 TRBV9 ASSVMGNPQETQY
TRBJ2-3 TRBV29-1 SVISGGMASSTDTQY
TRBJ1-5 TRBV18 ASSPHQGVDQPQH
TRBJ2-5 TRBV7-3 ASSSPDRETQY
TRBJ2-1 TRBV7-2 ASSLVPTGGHNEQF
TRBJ2-5 TRBV6-6 ASSPPAGGPGETQY
TRBJ1-2 TRBV29-1 SGGQGPYGYT